A selection of T cell receptor beta chains follows, all from one sample in a study of cytomegalovirus exposure and HLA in healthy donors. TCRdb's table, derived via immunoSEQ multiplex PCR, lists solely in-frame clones and lacks some. The table lists more than 150,000 clones, around 83% of them singletons, with about 1.6% in the top ten. The specimen sequenced was PBMCs. The receptor source for this set is a middle-aged man in good health and CMV-seronegative. The CDR3 runs from the conserved cysteine through the conserved F or W.

V gene	J gene	CDR3 protein
TRBV19	TRBJ2-1	CASQPGLAGYNEQFF
TRBV19	TRBJ1-2	CASSAQTGGAYGYTF
TRBV5-1	TRBJ2-7	CASSPAERGYSYEQYF
TRBV27	TRBJ2-1	CASKGGRAYNEQFF
TRBV7-9	TRBJ2-7	CSSSSFKQTALNYEQYF
TRBV6-1	TRBJ2-7	CASSADRVQDEQYF
TRBV19	TRBJ1-2	CASLGRDFYGYTF
TRBV11-2	TRBJ2-3	CASSSGRQGLKDTQYF
TRBV7-2	TRBJ2-5	CASSQLAGAGTQYF
TRBV6-5	TRBJ1-2	CASSNRENYGYTF
TRBV1	TRBJ2-7	CTSSPGDREAYEQYF
TRBV7-3	TRBJ2-1	CASSPRLAVYNEQFF
TRBV15	NA	CATSRGTSGGYEQYF
TRBV2	TRBJ1-5	CASRPTGQGSNQPQHF
TRBV28	TRBJ2-7	CASSTLGTGRNEQYF
TRBV7-9	TRBJ2-6	CSSSNLQVSSGANVLTF
TRBV9	TRBJ1-6	CASSVATGSPLHF
TRBV19	TRBJ2-3	CASSNRGSTNTQYF
TRBV5-1	TRBJ1-2	CASSLLLEDGYTF
TRBV19	TRBJ2-6	CASIPGSGANVLTF
TRBV29-1	TRBJ2-1	CSVERDRGQDEQFF
TRBV5-1	TRBJ1-2	CASSLGQNYGYTF
TRBV6-6	TRBJ2-7	CASSYSGGEGGYEQYF
TRBV6-6	TRBJ1-5	CASRTTGGINQPQHF
TRBV11-3	TRBJ2-5	CASSSDYNRGRGVTQYF
TRBV30	TRBJ1-2	CAWSSDRPNYGYTF
TRBV6-5	TRBJ2-1	CASSLTRKNNEQFF
TRBV7-9	TRBJ2-7	CASSFRDGNEQYF
TRBV28	TRBJ2-2	CASRNSGLRTGELFF
TRBV18	TRBJ1-2	CASSPPQGKGGYTF
TRBV7-9	TRBJ2-5	CASSLASTSGETQYF
TRBV4-2	TRBJ1-1	CASSQVGSGNTEAFF
TRBV4-3	TRBJ2-1	CASSQETDNEQFF
TRBV19	TRBJ1-1	CATTPTGFTEAFF
TRBV19	TRBJ2-5	CASSTRGGPEETQYF
TRBV5-8	TRBJ2-2	CASSRGDRAAGELFF
TRBV6-6	TRBJ2-7	CASSFGLHEAHYEQYF
TRBV15	TRBJ2-3	CATSRGAGVTDTQYF
TRBV7-8	TRBJ2-5	CASSLGRATTQYF
TRBV6-6	TRBJ2-3	CASTGLAGGDTQYF
TRBV14	TRBJ2-1	CASSQITGINEQFF
TRBV5-1	TRBJ2-5	CASSQGLLGETQYF
TRBV7-2	TRBJ1-1	CASSRSGRENTEAFF
TRBV10-2	TRBJ2-3	CASGRGGGRSQGDTQYF
TRBV2	TRBJ1-1	CASSERQVGVTEAFF
TRBV15	TRBJ2-5	CATSHPPGGETQYF
TRBV19	TRBJ1-5	CASSIRGVFRNQPQHF
TRBV6-1	TRBJ2-7	CASSEAGPFLGEQYF
TRBV5-1	TRBJ1-2	CASSFQGSNYGYTF
TRBV28	TRBJ2-5	CASTGSGRAWETQYF